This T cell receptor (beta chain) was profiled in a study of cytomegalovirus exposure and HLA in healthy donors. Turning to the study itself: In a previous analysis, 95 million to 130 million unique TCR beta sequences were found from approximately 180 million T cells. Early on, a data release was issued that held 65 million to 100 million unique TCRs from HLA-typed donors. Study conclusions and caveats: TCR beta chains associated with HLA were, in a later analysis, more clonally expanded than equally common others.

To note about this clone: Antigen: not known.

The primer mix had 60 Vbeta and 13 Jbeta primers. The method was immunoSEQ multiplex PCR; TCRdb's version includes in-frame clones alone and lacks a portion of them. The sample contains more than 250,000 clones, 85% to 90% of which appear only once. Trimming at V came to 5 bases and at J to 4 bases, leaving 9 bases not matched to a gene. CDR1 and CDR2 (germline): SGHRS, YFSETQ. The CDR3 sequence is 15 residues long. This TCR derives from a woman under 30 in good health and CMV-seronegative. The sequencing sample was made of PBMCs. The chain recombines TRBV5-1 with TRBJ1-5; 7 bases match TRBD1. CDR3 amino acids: CASSPTGQTNQPQHF. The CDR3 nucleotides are TGCGCCAGCAGTCCTACGGGACAGACTAATCAGCCCCAGCATTTT.